These 10 T cell receptor beta chains were all obtained from the same sample, sequenced in a study of radiation and T cells in renal cell carcinoma. Profiling relied on immunoSEQ multiplex PCR, and the TCRdb table lists in-frame clones only, not all of them. The sample consists of around 78,000 clones, 80% to 90% of them appearing once. Time point indicated: blood 4 weeks post-SBRT, at nephrectomy. Treatment denoted: 15 Gy SBRT to primary tumor, nephrectomy 4 weeks later. The source was blood, collected from a patient whose treatment included radiotherapy and nephrectomy. All receptors derive from a woman aged 70-85 years with renal cell carcinoma.

V is TRBV7-2 and J is TRBJ2-2; D is possibly TRBD2 (5 bases). The germline V gene encodes CDR1 SGHTA and CDR2 FQGNSA. Trimming stripped 5 bases from V and 0 bases from J, with 10 bases between. The CDR3 totals 15 residues. The CDR3 coding sequence is TGTGCCAGCAGCGTAGGGAGTACGAACACCGGGGAGCTGTTTTTT. Translated, it gives CASSVGSTNTGELFF.

V is TRBV19 and J is TRBJ2-2, with D unclear. Germline loops: CDR1 LNHDA, CDR2 SQIVND (reference sequence). CDR3 length equals 13 residues. Trimming left V 5 bases short and J 4 bases short, with 8 bases between. In DNA form, the CDR3 reads TGTGCCAGTAGTCGAACAGTCACCGGGGAGCTGTTTTTT. Translating it yields CASSRTVTGELFF.

The chain is built from TRBV6-5 and TRBJ2-3; D is perhaps TRBD2 (5 bases). V was shortened by 6 bases and J by 0 bases, with 13 bases between the two germline ends. CDR1 is MNHEY, CDR2 SVGAGI, per germline. CDR3 length equals 15 residues. In DNA form, the CDR3 reads TGTGCCAGCAGGACAAGAGGGTCTAGCACAGATACGCAGTATTTT. This encodes CASRTRGSSTDTQYF.

The chain employs TRBV30 and TRBJ2-1; D is perhaps TRBD1 or TRBD2 (6 bases each). Deletions cut 0 bases from V and 4 bases from J, with 16 bases between. The CDR3 runs 16 residues. The germline CDR1 and CDR2 sequences are GTSNPN and SVGIG (reference sequence). Here the CDR3 reads CAWSVPGATLYNEQFF. For the CDR3, the DNA is TGTGCCTGGAGTGTACCGGGGGCTACCCTATACAATGAGCAGTTCTTC.

The chain combines TRBV4-2 with TRBJ2-1, with D maybe TRBD1 (6 bases). Looked up from germline, CDR1 is LGHNA and CDR2 is YNFKEQ. There are 15 residues in the CDR3. V was trimmed by 4 bases and J by 1 base, leaving 11 bases between them. This chain's CDR3 is CASSLGALSYNEQFF. CDR3 coding DNA: TGTGCCAGCAGCCTGGGGGCTCTTTCCTACAATGAGCAGTTCTTC.

The chain employs TRBV6-5 and TRBJ1-2, with D hard to call. CDR1 and CDR2 (germline): MNHEY, SVGAGI. The CDR3 length is 15 residues. V was shortened by 5 bases and J by 4 bases, with 17 bases between the two germline ends. The CDR3 nucleotides are TGTGCCAGCAGTCCTAAAAGAACGGGCTCCTATGGCTACACCTTC. Protein sequence: CASSPKRTGSYGYTF.

CDR3 protein: CSVGSSRYYEQYF. CDR3 sequence (DNA): TGCAGCGTTGGATCTAGCAGATACTACGAGCAGTACTTC. The chain is built from TRBV29-1 and TRBJ2-7, with D tentatively TRBD2 (5 bases). This CDR3 is 13 amino acids long. The V end was cut by 4 bases, the J end by 3 bases, with 13 bases between. Germline V gene lookup returns CDR1 SQVTM and CDR2 ANQGSEA.

The V call is TRBV7-9, the J call TRBJ2-7, with D possibly called TRBD1 or TRBD2 (7 bases each). Between the trimmed V and J ends, which lost 3 bases and 4 bases, there was a span of 13 bases. This CDR3 region has 14 residues. Germline assignment: CDR1 SEHNR and CDR2 FQNEAQ (reference sequence). The CDR3 nucleotides are TGTGCCAGCAGCTTCGGCAGGGGGGGATACGAGCAGTACTTC. This gives the protein CASSFGRGGYEQYF.

The V and J genes are TRBV4-3 and TRBJ2-7; no definite D call. Germline V gene lookup returns CDR1 LGHNA and CDR2 YSLEER. Trimming stripped 0 bases from V and 0 bases from J, with 6 bases between. The CDR3 has 14 amino acids. CDR3 DNA: TGCGCCAGCAGCCAAGAGGCCCGCTCCTACGAGCAGTACTTC. This translates into CASSQEARSYEQYF.

This chain uses TRBV27 with TRBJ2-3, with 8 bases lining up with TRBD2. The CDR3 consists of 15 residues. Germline V gene sequence: CDR1 MNHEY, CDR2 SMNVEV (reference sequence). V lost 3 bases, J lost 4 bases, and 6 bases stayed unmatched. The CDR3 coding sequence is TGTGCCAGCAGTTTCCAGCGGGGGACCTCAGATACGCAGTATTTT. It translates to CASSFQRGTSDTQYF.